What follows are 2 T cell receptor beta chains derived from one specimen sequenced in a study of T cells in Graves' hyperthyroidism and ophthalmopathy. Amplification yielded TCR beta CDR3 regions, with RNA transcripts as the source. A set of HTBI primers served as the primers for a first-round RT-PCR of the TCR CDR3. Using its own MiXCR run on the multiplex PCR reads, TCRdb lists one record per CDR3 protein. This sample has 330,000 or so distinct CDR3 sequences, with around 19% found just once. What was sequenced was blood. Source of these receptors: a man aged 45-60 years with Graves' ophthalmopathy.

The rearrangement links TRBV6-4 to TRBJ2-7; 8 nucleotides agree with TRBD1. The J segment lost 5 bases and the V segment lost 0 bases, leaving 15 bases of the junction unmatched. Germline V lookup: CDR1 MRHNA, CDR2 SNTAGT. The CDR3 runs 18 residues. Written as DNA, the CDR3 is TGTGCCAGCAGTGACTCGTCGGCATATCGGCAGGGGGCTGACGAGCAGTACTTC. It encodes CASSDSSAYRQGADEQYF.

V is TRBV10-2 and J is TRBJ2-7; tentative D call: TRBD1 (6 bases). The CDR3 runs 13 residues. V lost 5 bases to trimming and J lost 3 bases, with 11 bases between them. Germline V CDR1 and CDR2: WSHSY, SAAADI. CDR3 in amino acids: CASSPGASYEQYF. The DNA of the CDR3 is TGCGCCAGCAGTCCAGGGGCCAGCTACGAGCAGTACTTC.